The 21 T cell receptor beta chains below all came from one sample that was sequenced in a study of T cells in Graves' hyperthyroidism and ophthalmopathy. Amplified TCR beta CDR3 regions came from RNA transcripts. A first-round RT-PCR of the TCR CDR3 used the HTBI primer set. Each CDR3 protein is one row after TCRdb ran MiXCR on the multiplex PCR reads. The sample holds hundreds of thousands of distinct CDR3 sequences; approximately 25% are singletons and the top ten take around 11%. Sequencing was performed on blood. The source is a woman under 40 with Graves' ophthalmopathy.

This clonotype was picked up many times. The chain links TRBV11-2 to TRBJ1-5, with a tentative D call TRBD1 (6 bases). The CDR3 is made up of 15 amino acids. Germline V lookup: CDR1 SGHAT, CDR2 FQNNGV. V was shortened by 0 bases and J by 7 bases, with 13 bases between the two germline ends. Here the CDR3 reads CASSLERDMGQPQHF. In DNA, the CDR3 is TGTGCCAGCAGCTTAGAGAGGGACATGGGCCAGCCCCAGCATTTT.

The table lists this clonotype with many counts. The CDR3 DNA reads as TGTGCCAGCAGCCCATCTCGGGCCAAAACACAAGAGACCCAGTACTTC. Its translation is CASSPSRAKTQETQYF. The chain combines TRBV7-9 with TRBJ2-5; D unclear. CDR1 is SEHNR, CDR2 FQNEAQ, per germline (reference sequence). The CDR3 spans 16 residues. Deletions cut 5 bases from V and 2 bases from J, with 18 bases between. The full variable domain, rest sourced from reference TRBV7-9 and TRBJ2-5, is DTGVSQNPRHKITKRGQNVTFRCDPISEHNRLYWYRQTLGQGPEFLTYFQNEAQLEKSRLLSDRFSAERPKGSFSTLEIQRTEQGDSAMYLCASSPSRAKTQETQYFGPGTRLLVL.

This clonotype occurred a few times. A much more abundant neighbour one base away suggests this may be a read error. The genes are TRBV6-2 or TRBV6-3 and TRBJ1-5, with D perhaps matching TRBD1 (6 bases). CDR1 is MNHEY and CDR2 is SVGEGT in the germline V gene. The V end was cut by 7 bases, the J end by 0 bases, with 10 bases between. There are 14 residues in the CDR3. As DNA, the CDR3 is TGTGCCAGCAACGGACAGTATAGCAATCAGCCCCAGCATTTT. Its translation is CASNGQYSNQPQHF.

This clonotype was detected many times. This rearrangement joins TRBV6-5 to TRBJ1-2; a possible D gene is TRBD1 (6 bases). The ends were cut back, 3 bases at V and 7 bases at J, with 15 bases in the middle. CDR3 length: 14 residues. Germline V CDR1 and CDR2: MNHEY, SVGAGI. CDR3 in amino acids: CASSYGRGEGGYTF. The CDR3 nucleotides read TGTGCCAGCAGTTATGGCAGGGGTGAAGGTGGCTACACCTTC.

This clonotype was seen a single time. V is TRBV20-1 and J is TRBJ2-5; 9 nucleotides agree with TRBD1. The CDR3 is made up of 12 amino acids. Germline V lookup: CDR1 DFQATT, CDR2 SNEGSKA (reference sequence). Germline trimming cut 1 base from V and 13 bases from J; bases unmatched to any gene: 7. The CDR3 coding sequence is TGCAGTGCTAGAGGGGACAGGGCACCGACGTACTTC. Encoded protein: CSARGDRAPTYF.

This clonotype was seen repeatedly, ten times or more. The rearrangement uses TRBV18 and TRBJ2-2; D may be TRBD2 (6 bases). The CDR3 consists of 15 residues. Germline CDR1 and CDR2: KGHSH and LQKENI. Trimming stripped 1 base from V and 3 bases from J, with 9 bases between. CDR3 bases: TGTGCCAGCTCACCACTAGCGGCAGACACCGGGGAGCTGTTTTTT. Encoded protein: CASSPLAADTGELFF.

This chain connects TRBV19 to TRBJ1-5, with no clear D. From germline, CDR1 is LNHDA and CDR2 SQIVND (reference sequence). The CDR3 sequence is 13 residues long. Trimming shortened V by 3 bases and J by 4 bases, and 7 bases separated the two germline ends. The CDR3 reads CASSMEPNQPQHF. In nucleotides, the CDR3 is TGTGCCAGTAGTATGGAACCGAATCAGCCCCAGCATTTT. Full variable domain (remainder filled in from reference TRBV19 and TRBJ1-5): DGGITQSPKYLFRKEGQNVTLSCEQNLNHDAMYWYRQDPGQGLRLIYYSQIVNDFQKGDIAEGYSVSREKKESFPLTVTSAQKNPTAFYLCASSMEPNQPQHFGDGTRLSIL.

The chain is built from TRBV6-1 and TRBJ2-7, with 7 bases lining up with TRBD1. The germline V gene encodes CDR1 MNHNS and CDR2 SASEGT. The CDR3 runs to 16 residues. V was clipped by 8 bases and J by 3 bases; unmatched bases: 16. The CDR3 DNA sequence: TGTGCCAGCTCCCTGGCAGGGACAGCTGTTCTCTACGAGCAGTACTTC. Its translation: CASSLAGTAVLYEQYF.

The rearrangement uses TRBV20-1 and TRBJ1-2; D unclear. This CDR3 is built from 12 residues. V was trimmed by 5 bases and J by 4 bases, leaving 11 bases between them. The V gene's germline CDR1 is DFQATT and CDR2 SNEGSKA (reference sequence). CDR3 DNA sequence: TGCAGTGCTTCGGAGGATCCCTATGGCTACACCTTC. This codes for CSASEDPYGYTF.

The genes are TRBV6-5 and TRBJ2-5, with D possibly matching TRBD1 (6 bases). Trimming shortened V by 0 bases and J by 4 bases, and 15 bases separated the two germline ends. In germline, CDR1 is MNHEY, CDR2 SVGAGI. This CDR3 has 16 residues. This CDR3 reads CASSYSWAKGGETQYF. The CDR3 DNA is TGTGCCAGCAGTTACTCGTGGGCCAAAGGGGGAGAGACCCAGTACTTC.

The J gene is TRBJ2-5, the V gene TRBV29-1; weak D call: TRBD2 (6 bases). Between the trimmed V and J ends, which lost 4 bases and 4 bases, there was a span of 10 bases. Germline values: CDR1 SQVTM, CDR2 ANQGSEA. This CDR3 is 12 amino acids long. The CDR3 nucleotides are TGCAGCGTTGGAGGAGGGAGAGAGACCCAGTACTTC. It is translated as CSVGGGRETQYF.

This clonotype was recorded at least ten times. The final CDR3 position lacks the conserved phenylalanine or tryptophan, pointing to a likely read error. The chain couples TRBV27 to TRBJ1-1, with D uncertain. The CDR3 covers 13 residues. Germline-derived CDR1 and CDR2 are MNHEY and SMNVEV (reference sequence). V was clipped by 2 bases and J by 6 bases, with 10 bases between them. The DNA for the CDR3 is TGTGCCAGCAGTTTAGGGGTTTTGGCTGAAGCTTTCTCT. Translated: CASSLGVLAEAFS.

With respect to this clonotype: The junction departs from germline at one end; a sequencing error may be responsible. V gene TRBV9 combines with J gene TRBJ2-7; D gene unclear. This CDR3 spans 14 amino acids. Germline loops: CDR1 SGDLS, CDR2 YYNGEE. CDR3 bases: TGTGCCAGCAGCGTAGGTATAGTCCCCTACGAGCAGTGCTTC. Residues: CASSVGIVPYEQCF.

At least ten counts were recorded for this clonotype. The chain has TRBV12-3 or TRBV12-4 and TRBJ2-7; TRBD2 is a possible D gene (6 bases). The CDR3 extends over 14 amino acids. The V end was cut by 2 bases, the J end by 0 bases, with 8 bases between. In DNA form, the CDR3 reads TGTGCCAGCAGTTTATGGGGGGACTCCTACGAGCAGTACTTC. Protein product: CASSLWGDSYEQYF.

This clonotype was recorded at least ten times. The chain recombines TRBV6-1 with TRBJ1-2; D not certain. Between the trimmed V and J ends, which lost 1 base and 8 bases, there was a span of 17 bases. CDR1 is MNHNS and CDR2 is SASEGT in the germline V gene. The CDR3 has 15 residues. DNA for the CDR3: TGTGCCAGCAGTGAAGTCGGGGTGGTGGTGGGGGGCTACACCTTC. Residues: CASSEVGVVVGGYTF.

This clonotype was counted at least ten times. The chain couples TRBV6-1 to TRBJ1-2; D not resolved. Trimming removed 3 bases from V and 2 bases from J, with 10 bases in between. Looked up from germline, CDR1 is MNHNS and CDR2 is SASEGT. This CDR3 is built from 14 residues. CDR3 coding DNA: TGTGCCAGCAGTGAGGGGAGACCGAACTATGGCTACACCTTC. Translation: CASSEGRPNYGYTF.

This clonotype was found a few times. V usage is TRBV6-5 and J usage is TRBJ1-6; D call uncertain. V dropped 0 bases and J dropped 6 bases, with 6 bases sitting between them. Germline lookup yields CDR1 MNHEY and CDR2 SVGAGI. There are 14 residues in the CDR3. CDR3 region: CASSYSSGNSPLHF. For the CDR3, the DNA is TGTGCCAGCAGTTACTCCAGCGGTAATTCACCCCTCCACTTT.

Remarks on this clonotype: The germline gene is not matched at one end of the junction; a read error may be the cause. This chain uses TRBV20-1 with TRBJ1-1; D is unclear. This CDR3 region has 15 residues. CDR1 and CDR2 from the germline V gene are DFQATT and SNEGSKA (reference sequence). This chain's CDR3 is CSASIPGRANTESFF. DNA for the CDR3: TGCAGTGCTTCCATCCCTGGACGTGCCAACACTGAATCTTTCTTT.

Concerning this clonotype: The junction departs from the called germline gene at one end, perhaps through a read error. The V call is TRBV29-1, the J call TRBJ2-1, with no clear D. The V gene's germline CDR1 is SQVTM and CDR2 ANQGSEA. CDR3 size: 13 residues. The CDR3 reads CSGEQSSYNEQFF. CDR3 DNA: TGCAGCGGTGAACAGAGCTCCTACAATGAGCAGTTCTTC.

The sample holds many counts of this clonotype. The genes are TRBV11-2 and TRBJ2-5, with D possibly TRBD2 on 6 matching bases. CDR3 length: 13 residues. Germline CDR1 reads SGHAT; CDR2 reads FQNNGV. V lost 1 base, J lost 5 bases, and 8 bases lay in between. The CDR3 region is CASSLAGVETQYF. CDR3 nucleotides: TGTGCCAGCAGCTTAGCGGGGGTGGAGACCCAGTACTTC.

The V call is TRBV27, the J call TRBJ2-2; D is possibly TRBD2 (5 bases). Looked up from germline, CDR1 is MNHEY and CDR2 is SMNVEV (reference sequence). The CDR3 sequence is 16 residues long. Trimming stripped 0 bases from V and 8 bases from J, with 16 bases between. The CDR3 DNA follows: TGTGCCAGCAGTTTATCGTCCAGAGGGTCGAGGGGGGAGCTGTTTTTT. This translates into CASSLSSRGSRGELFF.